Listed below are T cell receptor beta chains from one sample, sequenced in a study of T cell responses to AZD1222 COVID-19 vaccine. Some clones are missing from TCRdb's copy, which holds only in-frame ones; the method was immunoSEQ multiplex PCR. This table has 130,000 or so clones, around 83% appearing once. Sample: peripheral blood, taken on day 0 of AZD1222 vaccination. These receptors originate from an adult in good health. The CDR3 runs from the conserved cysteine through the conserved F or W. D genes are given only for firm matches. For some rows the clone size is stated as once, few or many, or as a class when expanded; others skip it.

size: -
V: TRBV4-3
D: -
J: TRBJ1-5
DNA: TGCGCCAGCAGCCGGGAGTTAAGGTATCAGCCCCAGCATTTT
CDR3: CASSRELRYQPQHF

size: -
V: TRBV12-3/TRBV12-4
D: -
J: TRBJ2-7
DNA: TGTGCCAGCAGTTCGCCTGGACGCGGGCAGTACTTC
CDR3: CASSSPGRGQYF

size: -
V: TRBV6-1
D: TRBD1
J: TRBJ2-7
DNA: TGTGCCAGCAGTGAGGTGACAGGGGAGTCCTACGAGCAGTACTTC
CDR3: CASSEVTGESYEQYF

size: -
V: TRBV19
D: -
J: TRBJ2-3
DNA: TGTGCCAGTAGGCTAAGAGGCACATTTTCAGATACGCAGTATTTT
CDR3: CASRLRGTFSDTQYF

size: -
V: TRBV6-2/TRBV6-3
D: -
J: TRBJ2-1
DNA: TGTGCCAGCAGTTACCCTGACAGCGGGTGGGACAATGAGCAGTTCTTC
CDR3: CASSYPDSGWDNEQFF

size: -
V: TRBV4-1
D: TRBD2
J: TRBJ2-7
DNA: TGCGCCAGCAGCCAAGGACTAGCGGCCGAGCAGTACTTC
CDR3: CASSQGLAAEQYF

size: -
V: TRBV19
D: TRBD2
J: TRBJ2-3
DNA: TGTGCCAGTAGTATACGTAGCGGGAGTAGGGCAGATACGCAGTATTTT
CDR3: CASSIRSGSRADTQYF

size: once
V: TRBV7-3
D: -
J: TRBJ2-5
DNA: TGTGCCAGCAGCTTAAACCCGGGCCTCCAAGAGACCCAGTACTTC
CDR3: CASSLNPGLQETQYF

size: -
V: TRBV6-5
D: -
J: TRBJ2-7
DNA: TGTGCCAGCAGTTCTACTGATCCCTCCTACGAGCAGTACTTC
CDR3: CASSSTDPSYEQYF

size: -
V: TRBV24-1
D: -
J: TRBJ1-1
DNA: TGTGCCACCAGTGATTTAAGGGGAAACACTGAAGCTTTCTTT
CDR3: CATSDLRGNTEAFF

size: -
V: TRBV20-1
D: TRBD1
J: TRBJ1-1
DNA: TGCAGTGCCAACAGACAGGGTGAAGCTTTCTTT
CDR3: CSANRQGEAFF

size: -
V: TRBV3-1/TRBV3-2
D: TRBD1
J: TRBJ1-1
DNA: TGTGCCAGCAGCCAAGATCTTCGGGGACAGGGGCGGAACACTGAAGCTTTCTTT
CDR3: CASSQDLRGQGRNTEAFF

size: -
V: TRBV30
D: -
J: TRBJ1-2
DNA: TGTGCCTGGAGTGTTTCGGATGGCTACACCTTC
CDR3: CAWSVSDGYTF

size: -
V: TRBV15
D: TRBD1
J: TRBJ2-3
DNA: TGTGCCACCAGCAGGGACAGGGGAACAGATACGCAGTATTTT
CDR3: CATSRDRGTDTQYF

size: -
V: TRBV7-6
D: TRBD2
J: TRBJ2-2
DNA: TGTGCCAGCAGCCCGGGACTAGCGGGTACGAACACCGGGGAGCTGTTTTTT
CDR3: CASSPGLAGTNTGELFF

size: few
V: TRBV19
D: -
J: TRBJ1-3
DNA: TGTGCCAGTAGTACCTATGGGGGTTCTTCTGGAAACACCATATATTTT
CDR3: CASSTYGGSSGNTIYF